This TCR beta chain appears in the sequencing data of a study of blood T cell repertoires in COVID-19. Clones were read by immunoSEQ multiplex PCR, and TCRdb kept only the in-frame ones, dropping some. In the table there are thousands of clones, 60% to 80% of which are singletons. The trim removed 5 bases at V and 3 bases at J, leaving 4 bases unmatched. In germline, CDR1 is SGHVS, CDR2 FQNEAQ. This CDR3 has 15 amino acids. This receptor was taken from a man aged 60 to 69 with acute or convalescent COVID-19. Sequencing input: peripheral blood. This sequence joins TRBV7-8 and TRBJ2-1, with TRBD1 identical over 10 bases. The CDR3 bases are TGTGCCAGCAGCCGCGGGACAGGGGTCTACAATGAGCAGTTCTTC. The encoded protein is CASSRGTGVYNEQFF.